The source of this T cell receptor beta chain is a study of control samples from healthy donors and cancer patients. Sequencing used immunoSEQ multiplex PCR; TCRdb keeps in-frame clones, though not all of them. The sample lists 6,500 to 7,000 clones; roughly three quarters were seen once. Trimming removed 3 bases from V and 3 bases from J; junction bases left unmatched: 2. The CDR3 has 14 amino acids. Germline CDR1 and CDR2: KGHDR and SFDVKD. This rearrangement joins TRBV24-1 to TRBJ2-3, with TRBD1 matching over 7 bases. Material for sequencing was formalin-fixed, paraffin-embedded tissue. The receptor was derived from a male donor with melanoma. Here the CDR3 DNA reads TGTGCCACCAGTGATAGGGGACAGACAGATACGCAGTATTTT. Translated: CATSDRGQTDTQYF.